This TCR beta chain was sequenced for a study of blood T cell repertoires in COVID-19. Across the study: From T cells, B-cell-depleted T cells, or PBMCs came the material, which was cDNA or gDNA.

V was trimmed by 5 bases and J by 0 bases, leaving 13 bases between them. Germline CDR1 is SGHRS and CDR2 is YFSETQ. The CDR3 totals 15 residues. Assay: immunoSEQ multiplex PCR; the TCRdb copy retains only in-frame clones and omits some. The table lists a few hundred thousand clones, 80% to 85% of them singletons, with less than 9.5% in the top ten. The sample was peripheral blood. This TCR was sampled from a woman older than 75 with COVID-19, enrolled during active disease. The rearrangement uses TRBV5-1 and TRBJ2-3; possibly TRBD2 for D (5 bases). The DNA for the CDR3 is TGCGCCAGCAGGAGGGCGGGTGAGAGCACAGATACGCAGTATTTT. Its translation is CASRRAGESTDTQYF.